This T cell receptor beta chain was obtained from a study of OX40 agonist ivuxolimab in advanced cancers. On the study more broadly: Hepatocellular carcinoma, melanoma, renal cell or head and neck cancer affected the dose-escalation patients. With a range of roughly 20 to 80, age averaged about 58 years, and 75% to 90% were male.

About this clone itself: Its antigen remains unknown.

TCRdb's table, derived via immunoSEQ multiplex PCR, lists solely in-frame clones and lacks some. The data hold 75,000 to 90,000 clones, with around nine tenths observed a single time. With 7 bases removed from V and 5 bases from J, the gap between germline ends came to 18 bases. The V gene's germline CDR1 is SGHRS and CDR2 YFSETQ. The CDR3 totals 14 residues. Study conclusions and caveats: Low normalized T-cell clonal expansion was also seen in some nonresponders. Within 6 weeks, CD4+ and CD8+ blood T cells expanded clonally at 0.1 to 3.0 mg/kg.

V and J are TRBV5-1 and TRBJ1-2; a weak D match, TRBD1 (5 bases). This sequence was found in an adult with an advanced solid tumor such as melanoma, head and neck, liver or kidney cancer. The specimen comprised CD4+ or CD8+ T cells sorted from blood, sampled in a trial of the OX40 agonist ivuxolimab. The CDR3 DNA sequence: TGCGCCAGCCGGCCCGGGGACCTTAGATATGGCTACACCTTC. It specifies CASRPGDLRYGYTF. Looking up the rest from reference TRBV5-1 and TRBJ1-2 gives the full variable domain: KAGVTQTPRYLIKTRGQQVTLSCSPISGHRSVSWYQQTPGQGLQFLFEYFSETQRNKGNFPGRFSGRQFSNSRSEMNVSTLELGDSALYLCASRPGDLRYGYTFGSGTRLTVV.